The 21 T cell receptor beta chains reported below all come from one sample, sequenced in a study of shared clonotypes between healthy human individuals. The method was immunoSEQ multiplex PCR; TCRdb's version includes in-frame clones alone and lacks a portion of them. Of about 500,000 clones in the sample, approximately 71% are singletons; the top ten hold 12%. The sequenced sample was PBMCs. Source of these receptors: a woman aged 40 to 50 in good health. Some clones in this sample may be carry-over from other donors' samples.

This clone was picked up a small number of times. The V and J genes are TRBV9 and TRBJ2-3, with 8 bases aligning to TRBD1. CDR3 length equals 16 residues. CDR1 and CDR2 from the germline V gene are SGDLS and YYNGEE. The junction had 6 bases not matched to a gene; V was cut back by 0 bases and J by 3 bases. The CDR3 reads CASSVGPRGRTDTQYF. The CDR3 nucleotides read TGTGCCAGCAGCGTAGGTCCCAGGGGGCGGACAGATACGCAGTATTTT. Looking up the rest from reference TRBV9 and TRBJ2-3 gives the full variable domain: DSGVTQTPKHLITATGQRVTLRCSPRSGDLSVYWYQQSLDQGLQFLIQYYNGEERAKGNILERFSAQQFPDLHSELNLSSLELGDSALYFCASSVGPRGRTDTQYFGPGTRLTVL.

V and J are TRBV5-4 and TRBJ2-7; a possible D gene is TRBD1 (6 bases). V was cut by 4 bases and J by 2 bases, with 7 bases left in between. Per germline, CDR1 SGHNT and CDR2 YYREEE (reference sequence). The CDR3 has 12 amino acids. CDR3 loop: CASSRDTYEQYF. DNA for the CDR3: TGTGCCAGCAGCAGGGACACCTACGAGCAGTACTTC. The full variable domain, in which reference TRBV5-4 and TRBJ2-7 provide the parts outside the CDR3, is ETGVTQSPTHLIKTRGQQVTLRCSSQSGHNTVSWYQQALGQGPQFIFQYYREEENGRGNFPPRFSGLQFPNYSSELNVNALELDDSALYLCASSRDTYEQYFGPGTRLTVT.

The CDR3, as DNA: TGTGCCAGCAGCGAGGCCAGGGATACTGAAGCTTTCTTT. Amino acid sequence: CASSEARDTEAFF. The chain has TRBV2 and TRBJ1-1, with TRBD1 as a possible D gene (5 bases). CDR1 and CDR2 from the germline V gene are SNHLY and FYNNEI. V dropped 6 bases and J dropped 5 bases, with 13 bases sitting between them. CDR3 length: 13 amino acids.

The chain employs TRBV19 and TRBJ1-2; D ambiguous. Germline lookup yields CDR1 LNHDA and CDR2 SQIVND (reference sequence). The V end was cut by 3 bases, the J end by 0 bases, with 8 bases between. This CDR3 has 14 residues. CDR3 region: CASSIGRTNYGYTF. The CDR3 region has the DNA TGTGCCAGTAGTATCGGACGGACTAACTATGGCTACACCTTC.

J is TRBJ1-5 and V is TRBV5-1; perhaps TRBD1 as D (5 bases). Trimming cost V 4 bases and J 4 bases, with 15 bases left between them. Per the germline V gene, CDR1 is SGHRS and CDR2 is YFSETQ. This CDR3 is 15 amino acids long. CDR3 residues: CASSVGAGLNQPQHF. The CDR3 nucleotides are TGCGCCAGCAGCGTGGGAGCAGGGCTTAATCAGCCCCAGCATTTT.

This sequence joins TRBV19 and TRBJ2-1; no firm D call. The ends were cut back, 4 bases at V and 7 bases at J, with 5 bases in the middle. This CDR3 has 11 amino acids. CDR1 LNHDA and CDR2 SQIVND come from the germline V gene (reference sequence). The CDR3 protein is CASSRANEQFF. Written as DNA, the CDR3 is TGTGCCAGTAGTAGGGCGAATGAGCAGTTCTTC.

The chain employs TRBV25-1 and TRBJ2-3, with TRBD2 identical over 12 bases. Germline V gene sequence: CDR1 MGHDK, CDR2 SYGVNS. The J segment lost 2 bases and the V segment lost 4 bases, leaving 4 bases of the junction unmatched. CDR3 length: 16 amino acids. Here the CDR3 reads CASSGTSGRTTDTQYF. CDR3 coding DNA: TGTGCCAGCAGTGGTACTAGCGGGAGGACCACAGATACGCAGTATTTT.

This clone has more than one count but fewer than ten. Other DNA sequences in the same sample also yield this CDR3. In nucleotides, the CDR3 is TGCGCCAGCAGCCCATACATCTTCTCCTACAATGAGCAGTTCTTC. Its protein product is CASSPYIFSYNEQFF. V usage is TRBV4-3 and J usage is TRBJ2-1; D is uncertain. CDR1 LGHNA and CDR2 YSLEER come from the germline V gene. The CDR3 spans 15 residues. Trimming cost V 4 bases and J 0 bases, with 10 bases left between them.

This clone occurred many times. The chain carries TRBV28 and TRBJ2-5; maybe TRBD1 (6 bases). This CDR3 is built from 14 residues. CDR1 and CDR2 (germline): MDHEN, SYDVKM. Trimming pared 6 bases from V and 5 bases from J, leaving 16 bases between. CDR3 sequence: CASSSDRYEETQYF. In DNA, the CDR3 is TGTGCCAGCAGCTCCGACAGGTACGAGGAGACCCAGTACTTC.

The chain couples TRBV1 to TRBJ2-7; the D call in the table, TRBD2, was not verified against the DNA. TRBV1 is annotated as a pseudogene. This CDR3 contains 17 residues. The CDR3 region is CTSSQEAELAGGDEQYF. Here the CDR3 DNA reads TGCACCAGCAGCCAAGAGGCGGAACTAGCGGGTGGGGACGAGCAGTACTTC.

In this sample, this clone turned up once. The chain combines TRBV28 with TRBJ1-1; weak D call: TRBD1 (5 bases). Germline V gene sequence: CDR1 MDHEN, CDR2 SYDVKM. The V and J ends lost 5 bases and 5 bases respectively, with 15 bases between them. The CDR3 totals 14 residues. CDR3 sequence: CASSLGAFTTEAFF. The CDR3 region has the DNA TGTGCCAGCAGTCTTGGGGCTTTTACGACTGAAGCTTTCTTT.

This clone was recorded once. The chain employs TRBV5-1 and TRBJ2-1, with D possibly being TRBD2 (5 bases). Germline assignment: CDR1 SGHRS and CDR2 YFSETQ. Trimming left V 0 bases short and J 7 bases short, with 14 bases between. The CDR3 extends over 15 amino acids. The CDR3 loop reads CASSLEAASRNEQFF. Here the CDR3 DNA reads TGCGCCAGCAGCTTGGAAGCGGCCAGCCGGAATGAGCAGTTCTTC. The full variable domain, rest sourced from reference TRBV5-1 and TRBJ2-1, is KAGVTQTPRYLIKTRGQQVTLSCSPISGHRSVSWYQQTPGQGLQFLFEYFSETQRNKGNFPGRFSGRQFSNSRSEMNVSTLELGDSALYLCASSLEAASRNEQFFGPGTRLTVL.

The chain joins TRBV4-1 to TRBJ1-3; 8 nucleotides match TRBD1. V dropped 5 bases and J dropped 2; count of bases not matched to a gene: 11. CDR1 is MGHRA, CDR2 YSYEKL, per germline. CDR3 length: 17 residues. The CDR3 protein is CASSGTGGTGTGNTIYF. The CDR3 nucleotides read TGCGCCAGCAGCGGAACCGGAGGGACAGGTACTGGAAACACCATATATTTT.

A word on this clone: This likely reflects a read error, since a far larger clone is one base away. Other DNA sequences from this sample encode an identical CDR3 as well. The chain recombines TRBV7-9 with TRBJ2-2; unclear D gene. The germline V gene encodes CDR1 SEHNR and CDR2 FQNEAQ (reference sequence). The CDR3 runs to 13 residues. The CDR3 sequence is CASSSTNTGELFF. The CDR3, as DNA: TGCGCCAGCAGCTCGACAAACACCGGGGAGCTGTTTTTT.

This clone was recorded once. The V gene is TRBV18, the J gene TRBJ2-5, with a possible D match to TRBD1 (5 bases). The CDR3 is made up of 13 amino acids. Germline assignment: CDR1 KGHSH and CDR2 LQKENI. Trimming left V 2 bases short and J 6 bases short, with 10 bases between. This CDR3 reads CASSPKDTKTQYF. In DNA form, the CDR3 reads TGTGCCAGCTCACCAAAGGACACGAAGACCCAGTACTTC. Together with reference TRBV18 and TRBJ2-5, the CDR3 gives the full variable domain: NAGVMQNPRHLVRRRGQEARLRCSPMKGHSHVYWYRQLPEEGLKFMVYLQKENIIDESGMPKERFSAEFPKEGPSILRIQQVVRGDSAAYFCASSPKDTKTQYFGPGTRLLVL.

The CDR3 is CSVTPGQGYEQYF. CDR3 DNA: TGCAGCGTGACCCCGGGACAGGGTTACGAGCAGTACTTC. This chain links TRBV29-1 with TRBJ2-7; 9 bases fit TRBD1. Germline V lookup: CDR1 SQVTM, CDR2 ANQGSEA. The CDR3 length is 13 residues. The ends lost 6 bases at V and 4 bases at J; junction bases unmatched: 7.

The DNA of the CDR3 is TGTGCCAGCAGCAAGCACCTAGCGTGGACAGATACGCAGTATTTT. It translates to CASSKHLAWTDTQYF. This chain uses TRBV28 with TRBJ2-3; tentative D call: TRBD2 (6 bases). V was pared by 6 bases and J by 3 bases, with 16 bases between. From germline, CDR1 is MDHEN and CDR2 SYDVKM. The length of the CDR3 is 15 residues.

Here the CDR3 reads CASSLRQNTEAFF. In DNA, the CDR3 is TGTGCCAGCAGCTTACGACAGAACACTGAAGCTTTCTTT. The V gene is TRBV7-3, the J gene TRBJ1-1; D is unresolved. Looked up from germline, CDR1 is SGHTA and CDR2 is FQGTGA. CDR3 size: 13 residues. V gave up 2 bases and J gave up 1 base, with 5 bases separating them.

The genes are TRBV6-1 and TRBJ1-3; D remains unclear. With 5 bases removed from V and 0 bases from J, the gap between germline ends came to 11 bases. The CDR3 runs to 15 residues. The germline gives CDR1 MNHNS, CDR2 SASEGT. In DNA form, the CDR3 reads TGTGCCAGCAGTACTAAGCTGGACTCTGGAAACACCATATATTTT. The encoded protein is CASSTKLDSGNTIYF.

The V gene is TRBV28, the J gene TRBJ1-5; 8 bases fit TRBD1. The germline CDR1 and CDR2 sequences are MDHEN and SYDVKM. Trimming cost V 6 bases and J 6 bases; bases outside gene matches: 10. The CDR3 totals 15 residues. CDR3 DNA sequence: TGTGCCAGCAGCCCCGCGCAGGGGGCTATTCAGCCCCAGCATTTT. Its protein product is CASSPAQGAIQPQHF.

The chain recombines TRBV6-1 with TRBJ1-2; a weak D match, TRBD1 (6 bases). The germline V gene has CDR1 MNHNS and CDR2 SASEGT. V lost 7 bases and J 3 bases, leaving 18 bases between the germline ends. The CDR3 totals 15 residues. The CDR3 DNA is TGTGCCAGCAATCCCGTACTACCAGGGGACTATGGCTACACCTTC. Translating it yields CASNPVLPGDYGYTF.